This T cell receptor (beta chain) emerged from a study of T cell repertoires in ileal Crohn's disease (dated by TCRdb to about 2019). Looking at the study overall: The median duration of disease was around 7.3 years, and at the time of surgery 30% to 35% of patients were active smokers. Every patient underwent surgery because of a complication, which was stricturing disease in around 61% and penetrating disease in around 39%. Roughly half of the patients were given postoperative therapy, with about 17 on anti-TNF agents and about a dozen on thiopurines. TCR repertoire analysis was done in roughly 57 Crohn's disease patients from a prospective multicentre cohort. The study ran alongside a multicentre cohort designed to identify predictors of early endoscopic recurrence after ileocolonic resection. A Rutgeerts score above i0 was used to define endoscopic postoperative recurrence. The study sequenced approximately 150 mucosal samples from around 52 patients, taken at several locations on the surgical specimen and at postoperative endoscopy. Overall study results and their limits: Endoscopic recurrence was found to be associated with higher high-frequency clone percentages at surgery, and recurrence was observed in all patients with clonality above 26.8% (18/57). Compared with CD4 T cells, sorted CD8 T cells held more high-frequency clones, which suggests that the mucosal expansions were mostly CD8. Mucosal CD4 and CD8 T cells were sorted and sequenced only in a subgroup of patients, the size of which was not stated. A significantly higher proportion of clonal expansions was observed in active smokers at surgery than in non-smokers (25.9% vs 17.9%, p=0.02).

Adults with ileal or ileocolonic Crohn's disease for whom ileocolonic resection was indicated were considered eligible. Whole ileal mucosal biopsies were kept frozen at -80 degrees C prior to DNA extraction. A TRizol-based method was used to extract genomic DNA from the frozen whole biopsies, and the DNA was quantified with a NanoDrop 2000 spectrophotometer. Looking up the germline V gene yields CDR1 SGHTA and CDR2 FQGNSA. Germline trimming amounts to 4 bases on V and 4 bases on J, with 0 as the count of junction bases outside the gene matches. The CDR3 starts with the cysteine, ends with the phenylalanine, and has 13 residues. Kept here is only the CDR3 DNA, which spans 39 bases and is read in frame from base 1. In its sample, this clone was seen a few times. The antigen it recognizes is unknown. It has no much larger one-base neighbor in the sample; base qualities were not kept. At the DNA level, this CDR3 is encoded by other sequences in the same sample as well.

For commercial TCRB immunosequencing, around 0.5 micrograms of biopsy DNA were submitted for each sample. CDR3 regions were amplified from genomic DNA by Adaptive Biotechnology using a two-step, amplification bias-controlled multiplex PCR. Primers covering every V and J gene segment were used in the first PCR, while barcodes and Illumina adapters were added in the second PCR. CDR3 libraries were sequenced using an Illumina instrument. On the study's bioinformatics: The analysis used both the pipelines supplied by the vendor and custom analysis of the raw data in R/Bioconductor with R version 3.3.0. Clonality, which ranges from 0 to 1, was calculated as the inverse of the normalised Shannon entropy across all productive clones. High-frequency clones were defined as the share of the repertoire taken up by the top 100 clones, keeping only clones that passed a 95% confidence test. Repertoire diversity was measured with the Simpson index, and overlap between samples was measured with the Morisita-Horn index. Sourced from immuneACCESS, this table was stored by TCRdb with only in-frame sequences that have V and J called. A share of the clones is absent; for the studies checked, an unresolved V gene accounts for under half, and the remainder has no known explanation. V and J calls and clone size come straight from that table; D and trimming were deduced from the DNA. The sample records 15,000 to 20,000 clones, about 75% of which are singletons. The ten largest clones capture 5.3% of the sample.

The sequence derives from an adult with Crohn's disease. The rearrangement combines TRBV7-2 with TRBJ1-5; 8 central nucleotides agree with TRBD1. The sequenced material came from ileal tissue. The CDR3 region has the sequence CASSYRGNQPQHF. The nucleotide sequence is given as TGTGCCAGCAGCTACAGGGGGAATCAGCCCCAGCATTTT.